Listed below are T cell receptor beta chains from one sample, sequenced in a study of T cell repertoires in cytomegalovirus infection. TCRdb fed the reads into MiXCR, producing one record per CDR3 protein. The sample consists of about 900,000 distinct CDR3 sequences, approximately 31% of them appearing once. For these TCRs, the target antigens are not known. This sample comprised cultured CD8+ T cells from PBMCs, obtained from culture after CMV antigen stimulation. These receptors all stem from a human donor in good health (CMV status not recorded). Some clones in this sample may be carry-over from other donors' samples. CDR3s include the opening cysteine and the closing phenylalanine or tryptophan. The D gene is left open where the match is weak. Expanded clones get a size class; other rows say once, few or many, or leave the size out.

J: TRBJ2-2; D: TRBD1; size: -; length: 14; V: TRBV2; CDR3: CANSGTGSTGELFF; DNA: TGTGCCAATTCCGGGACAGGGAGTACCGGGGAGCTGTTTTTT
J: TRBJ2-1; D: -; size: few; length: 15; V: TRBV7-9; CDR3: CASSFGTYRNNEQFF; DNA: TGTGCCAGCAGCTTTGGGACATATCGGAACAATGAGCAGTTCTTC
J: TRBJ1-2; D: -; size: -; length: 12; V: TRBV18; CDR3: CASSLRGVSYTF; DNA: TGTGCCAGCTCACTACGCGGGGTTAGCTACACCTTC
J: TRBJ1-1; D: -; size: many; length: 16; V: TRBV7-9; CDR3: CASSLGYRVLTTEAFF; DNA: TGTGCCAGCAGCTTAGGATACAGGGTGCTGACCACTGAAGCTTTCTTT
J: TRBJ2-7; D: TRBD2; size: -; length: 17; V: TRBV25-1; CDR3: CASSDPSQLASGYEQYF; DNA: TGTGCCAGCAGTGATCCCTCTCAACTAGCGTCAGGCTACGAGCAGTACTTC
J: TRBJ2-1; D: -; size: -; length: 12; V: TRBV2; CDR3: CASVGRYNEQFF; DNA: TGTGCCAGTGTGGGGCGATACAATGAGCAGTTCTTC
J: TRBJ2-3; D: TRBD1; size: -; length: 18; V: TRBV7-6; CDR3: CASSLPKVGTGRTDTQYF; DNA: TGTGCCAGCAGCTTACCCAAGGTGGGGACAGGCCGCACAGATACGCAGTATTTT
J: TRBJ2-2; D: -; size: -; length: 18; V: TRBV6-2/TRBV6-3; CDR3: CASSYPSTVTGITGELFF; DNA: TGTGCCAGCAGTTACCCTTCGACAGTCACAGGGATAACCGGGGAGCTGTTTTTT
J: TRBJ1-1; D: -; size: few; length: 14; V: TRBV20-1; CDR3: CSARRAGGRTEAFF; DNA: TGCAGTGCTAGAAGGGCAGGAGGTAGGACTGAAGCTTTCTTT
J: TRBJ1-4; D: -; size: -; length: 11; V: TRBV12-3/TRBV12-4; CDR3: CASSLYEKLFF; DNA: TGTGCCAGCAGTTTGTATGAAAAACTGTTTTTT
J: TRBJ1-5; D: TRBD1; size: -; length: 16; V: TRBV19; CDR3: CASSIGGQGASQPQHF; DNA: TGTGCCAGTAGTATTGGGGGACAGGGGGCGAGTCAGCCCCAGCATTTT
J: TRBJ2-7; D: -; size: -; length: 14; V: TRBV12-3/TRBV12-4; CDR3: CASSLGGQEYEQYF; DNA: TGTGCCAGCAGTTTAGGTGGGCAGGAGTACGAGCAGTACTTC
J: TRBJ2-7; D: -; size: few; length: 12; V: TRBV7-6; CDR3: CASSLGNREQYF; DNA: TGTGCCAGCAGCTTAGGAAACAGAGAGCAGTACTTC
J: TRBJ1-2; D: -; size: -; length: 12; V: TRBV27; CDR3: CAGSTGDYGYTF; DNA: TGTGCCGGCAGCACGGGGGATTATGGCTACACCTTC
J: TRBJ1-4; D: TRBD1; size: many; length: 19; V: TRBV7-6; CDR3: CASSLDPILRGPSNEKLFF; DNA: TGTGCCAGCAGCTTAGATCCCATTTTGAGGGGGCCGTCTAATGAAAAACTGTTTTTT
J: TRBJ2-3; D: TRBD1; size: -; length: 17; V: TRBV10-3; CDR3: CAISDRGGTGPTDTQYF; DNA: TGTGCCATCAGTGACCGAGGCGGGACAGGGCCCACAGATACGCAGTATTTT
J: TRBJ2-7; D: -; size: few; length: 15; V: TRBV6-5; CDR3: CASSPILALAYEQYF; DNA: TGTGCCAGCAGCCCAATCCTGGCCTTGGCCTACGAGCAGTACTTC
J: TRBJ2-1; D: -; size: few; length: 15; V: TRBV7-9; CDR3: CASSLGREPYNEQFF; DNA: TGTGCCAGCAGCTTAGGCAGGGAGCCCTACAATGAGCAGTTCTTC
J: TRBJ1-3; D: TRBD1; size: few; length: 15; V: TRBV11-1; CDR3: CASSSGQGSGNTIYF; DNA: TGTGCCAGCAGCTCCGGACAGGGATCTGGAAACACCATATATTTT
J: TRBJ2-5; D: TRBD1; size: few; length: 14; V: TRBV11-2; CDR3: CASSRQGAVETQYF; DNA: TGTGCCAGCAGCCGACAGGGGGCCGTGGAGACCCAGTACTTC
J: TRBJ1-1; D: -; size: once; length: 12; V: TRBV7-6; CDR3: CASGALNTEAFF; DNA: TGTGCCAGCGGGGCCTTGAACACTGAAGCTTTCTTT
J: TRBJ1-5; D: -; size: many; length: 17; V: TRBV7-8; CDR3: CASSSGGNRDSNQPQHF; DNA: TGTGCCAGCAGCTCCGGGGGTAACCGGGACAGCAATCAGCCCCAGCATTTT
J: TRBJ1-4; D: -; size: -; length: 15; V: TRBV7-9; CDR3: CASSITGPTNEKLFF; DNA: TGTGCCAGCAGCATTACGGGGCCAACTAATGAAAAACTGTTTTTT
J: TRBJ1-5; D: -; size: once; length: 14; V: TRBV5-5; CDR3: CASSLERGNQPQHF; DNA: TGTGCCAGCAGCTTGGAACGGGGGAACCAGCCCCAGCATTTT
J: TRBJ2-3; D: -; size: many; length: 15; V: TRBV7-6; CDR3: CASSLTALGADTQYF; DNA: TGTGCCAGCAGCTTAACCGCCCTGGGGGCAGATACGCAGTATTTT
J: TRBJ2-3; D: -; size: -; length: 15; V: TRBV7-6; CDR3: CASSLVWSGTDMQYF; DNA: TGTGCCAGCAGCTTAGTTTGGTCAGGAACAGATATGCAGTATTTT
J: TRBJ2-4; D: -; size: -; length: 15; V: TRBV27; CDR3: CASSPRGVKGNIQYF; DNA: TGTGCCAGCAGTCCCCGTGGCGTTAAGGGAAACATTCAGTACTTC
J: TRBJ1-2; D: -; size: -; length: 13; V: TRBV28; CDR3: CASTMAVGTGYTF; DNA: TGTGCCAGCACAATGGCGGTGGGCACTGGCTACACCTTC